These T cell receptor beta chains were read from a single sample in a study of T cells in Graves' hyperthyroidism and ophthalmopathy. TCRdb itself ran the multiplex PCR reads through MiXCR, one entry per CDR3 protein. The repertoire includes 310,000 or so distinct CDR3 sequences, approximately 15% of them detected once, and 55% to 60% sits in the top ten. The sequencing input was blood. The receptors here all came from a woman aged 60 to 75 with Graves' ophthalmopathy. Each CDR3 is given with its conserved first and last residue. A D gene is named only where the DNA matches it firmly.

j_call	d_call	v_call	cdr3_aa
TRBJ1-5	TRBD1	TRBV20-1	CSAHRDRGNQPQHF
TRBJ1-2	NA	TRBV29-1	CSAGGPNGYTF
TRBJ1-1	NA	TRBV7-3	CASSFLGARTAEAFF
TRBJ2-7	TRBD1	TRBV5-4	CASSKDRVGEQYF
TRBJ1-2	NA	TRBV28	CASSLFGVSNYGYAF
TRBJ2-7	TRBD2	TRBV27	CASRPGGSYEQYF
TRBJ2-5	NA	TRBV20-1	CSARRVSGWGQETQYF
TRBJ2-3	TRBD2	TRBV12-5	CASKRASGPADTQYF
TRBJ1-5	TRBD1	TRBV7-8	CASSLRQGLPSNQPQHF
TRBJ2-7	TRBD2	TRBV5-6	CASSRITAGGSYEQYF
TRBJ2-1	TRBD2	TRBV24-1	CATSDPRAGVPYNEQFF
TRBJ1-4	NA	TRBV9	CASSARTAGVNEKLFF
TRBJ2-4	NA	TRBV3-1	CASSQQVAKNIQYF
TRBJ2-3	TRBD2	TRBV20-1	CSVGGGAWTDTQYF
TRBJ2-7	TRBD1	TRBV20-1	CSATGTGGYEQYF
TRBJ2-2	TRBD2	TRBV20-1	CSARDPLAGASGELFF
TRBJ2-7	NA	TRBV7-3	CASSLRATYEQYF
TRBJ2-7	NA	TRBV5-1	CASSLGQALEQYF
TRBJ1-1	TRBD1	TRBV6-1	CASSDPQDRGLNTEAFF
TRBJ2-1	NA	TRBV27	CASSLRVYNEQFF
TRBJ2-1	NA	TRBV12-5	CASGLLYNEQFF
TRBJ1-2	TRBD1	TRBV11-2	CASSPGQGVLYGYTF
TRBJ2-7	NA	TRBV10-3	CAISGDREGYEQYF
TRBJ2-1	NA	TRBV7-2	CASSQTANNEQFF
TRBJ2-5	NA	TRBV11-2	CASSLETYQETQYF
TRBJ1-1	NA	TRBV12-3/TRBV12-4	CASSATGSQTGAFF
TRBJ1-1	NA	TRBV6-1	CASYGQTNTEAFF
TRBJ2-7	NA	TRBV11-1	CASSFHQGSTYEQYF
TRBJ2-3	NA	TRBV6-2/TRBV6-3	CASSHSGTDTQYF
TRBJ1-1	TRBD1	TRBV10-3	CAISGQGNTEAFF
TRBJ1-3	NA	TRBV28	CASSLDGGTIYF
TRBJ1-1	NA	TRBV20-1	CSAQNRARVNTEAIF